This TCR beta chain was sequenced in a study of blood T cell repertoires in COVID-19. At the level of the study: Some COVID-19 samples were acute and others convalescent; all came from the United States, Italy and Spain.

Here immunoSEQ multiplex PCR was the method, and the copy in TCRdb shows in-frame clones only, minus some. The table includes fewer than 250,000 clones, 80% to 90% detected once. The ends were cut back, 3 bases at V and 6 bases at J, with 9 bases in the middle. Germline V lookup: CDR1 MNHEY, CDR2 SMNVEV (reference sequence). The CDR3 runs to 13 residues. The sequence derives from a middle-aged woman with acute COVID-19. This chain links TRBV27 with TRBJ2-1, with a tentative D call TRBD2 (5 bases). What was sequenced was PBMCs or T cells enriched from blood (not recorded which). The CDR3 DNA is TGTGCCAGCAGTTTTTTGGACTTCAATGAGCAGTTCTTC. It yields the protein CASSFLDFNEQFF.